This entry features one T cell receptor beta chain sequence. Repertoires were generated with immunoSEQ multiplex PCR, while TCRdb's copy carries only in-frame clones and drops some. This table has fewer than 1 million clones, around 96% appearing once. Germline V gene lookup returns CDR1 SGHTA and CDR2 FQGNSA. V lost 1 base and J 0 bases, leaving 7 bases between the germline ends. The CDR3 totals 14 residues. CD45RO-negative cells were positively selected for CCR7, leaving out terminally differentiated effector memory CD45RA+ cells. This sample stems from a study of shared clonotypes between healthy human individuals.

The rearrangement uses TRBV7-2 and TRBJ2-7; the D call may be TRBD1 or TRBD2 (5 bases each). The sequencing input was naive CD8+ T cells sorted from blood. This sequence was found in a man younger than 40 in good health. The CDR3 here is CASSLEGSSYEQYF. DNA for the CDR3: TGTGCCAGCAGCTTAGAGGGGAGCTCCTACGAGCAGTACTTC.